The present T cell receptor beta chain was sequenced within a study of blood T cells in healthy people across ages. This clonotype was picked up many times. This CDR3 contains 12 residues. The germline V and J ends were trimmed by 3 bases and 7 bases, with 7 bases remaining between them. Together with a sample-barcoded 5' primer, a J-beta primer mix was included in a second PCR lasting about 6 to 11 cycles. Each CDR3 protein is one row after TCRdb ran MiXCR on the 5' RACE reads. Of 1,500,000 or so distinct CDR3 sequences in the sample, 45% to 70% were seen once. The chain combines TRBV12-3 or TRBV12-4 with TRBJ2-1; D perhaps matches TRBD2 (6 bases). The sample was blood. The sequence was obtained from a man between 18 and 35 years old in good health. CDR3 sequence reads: CASSFGGNEQFF. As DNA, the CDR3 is TGTGCCAGCAGTTTTGGGGGGAATGAGCAGTTCTTC.